This T cell receptor beta chain was sequenced in a study of CD8+ T cells in alopecia areata. cDNA reverse transcribed from extracted RNA served as the sequencing template. Sequencing was performed with immunoSEQ multiplex PCR; in TCRdb, only in-frame clones are kept and a portion is missing. The data contain around 300,000 clones, 60% of them singletons. Treatment in this sample: oral pan-JAK inhibitor, 5-10 mg twice daily. Sorted out of PBMCs were CD4+ T cells and CD8+ T cells. Germline assignment: CDR1 LGHNA and CDR2 YSLEER. The CDR3 spans 15 residues. With V trimmed by 0 bases and J by 7 bases, 3 bases remained unmatched. Study-level results: Links between baseline CD8+ expansion and response need larger treated cohorts. Patients shared TCRs less clearly than mice did, possibly for HLA-related reasons.

As regards this clone: Its antigen is as yet unknown.

This TCR came from a human donor with alopecia areata. The specimen comprised CD4+ T cells sorted from blood, sampled at roughly week 53, from a patient treated with tofacitinib. This chain joins TRBV4-3 and TRBJ1-5; 10 nucleotides align to TRBD1. The CDR3 nucleotides read TGCGCCAGCAGCCAAGATGGGACAGGGGACCAGCCCCAGCATTTT. It specifies CASSQDGTGDQPQHF.